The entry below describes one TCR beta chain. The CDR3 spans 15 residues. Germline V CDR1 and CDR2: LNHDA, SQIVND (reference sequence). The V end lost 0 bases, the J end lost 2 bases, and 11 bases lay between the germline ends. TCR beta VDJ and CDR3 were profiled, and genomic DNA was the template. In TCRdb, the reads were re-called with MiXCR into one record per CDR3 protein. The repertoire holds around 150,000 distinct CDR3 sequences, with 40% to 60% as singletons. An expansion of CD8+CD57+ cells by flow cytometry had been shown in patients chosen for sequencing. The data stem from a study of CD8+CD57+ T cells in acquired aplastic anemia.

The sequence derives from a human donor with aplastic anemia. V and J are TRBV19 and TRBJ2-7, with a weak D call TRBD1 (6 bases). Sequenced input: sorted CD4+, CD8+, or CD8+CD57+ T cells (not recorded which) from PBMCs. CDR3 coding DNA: TGTGCCAGTAGTATAGAGGCAGGGGTGACCTACGAGCAGTACTTC. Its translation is CASSIEAGVTYEQYF. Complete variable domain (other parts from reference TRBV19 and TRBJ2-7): DGGITQSPKYLFRKEGQNVTLSCEQNLNHDAMYWYRQDPGQGLRLIYYSQIVNDFQKGDIAEGYSVSREKKESFPLTVTSAQKNPTAFYLCASSIEAGVTYEQYFGPGTRLTVT.